The 5 T cell receptor beta chains in this list originate from one sample, sequenced in a study of cytomegalovirus exposure and HLA in healthy donors. The PCR made use of 60 Vbeta and 13 Jbeta primers. Libraries were prepared by immunoSEQ multiplex PCR; TCRdb keeps only in-frame clonotypes and omits some of them. The sample has over 150,000 clones; 65% to 70% are singletons. The sample consisted of PBMCs. These TCRs come from a woman aged 18 to 35 in good health and CMV-seropositive.

The CDR3 loop reads CASSQDPLAGGRETQYF. CDR3 in DNA: TGCGCCAGCAGCCAAGATCCACTAGCGGGAGGGAGGGAGACCCAGTACTTC. V and J are TRBV4-1 and TRBJ2-5; 13 nucleotides agree with TRBD2. The CDR3 contains 17 residues. CDR1 and CDR2 (germline): MGHRA, YSYEKL. The junction had 6 bases not matched to a gene; V was cut back by 0 bases and J by 5 bases.

This clone was counted between two and nine times. The chain uses TRBV19 and TRBJ1-5; 10 bases fit TRBD1. CDR1 and CDR2 (germline): LNHDA, SQIVND (reference sequence). Germline trimming cut 7 bases from V and 1 base from J; bases unmatched to any gene: 4. The length of the CDR3 is 15 residues. DNA for the CDR3: TGTGCCAGTATGAGGGACAGGGGAAGCAATCAGCCCCAGCATTTT. It translates to CASMRDRGSNQPQHF. Variable domain in full (rest from reference TRBV19 and TRBJ1-5): DGGITQSPKYLFRKEGQNVTLSCEQNLNHDAMYWYRQDPGQGLRLIYYSQIVNDFQKGDIAEGYSVSREKKESFPLTVTSAQKNPTAFYLCASMRDRGSNQPQHFGDGTRLSIL.

This chain uses TRBV9 with TRBJ2-7; D possibly corresponds to TRBD2 (7 bases). The V gene's germline CDR1 is SGDLS and CDR2 YYNGEE. The V end was cut by 0 bases, the J end by 6 bases, with 13 bases between. The CDR3 extends over 14 amino acids. CDR3 in amino acids: CASSVGGGSGEQYF. CDR3 sequence (DNA): TGTGCCAGCAGCGTAGGCGGGGGCTCGGGCGAGCAGTACTTC.

V and J are TRBV11-2 and TRBJ2-7, with TRBD2 identical over 10 bases. In germline, CDR1 is SGHAT, CDR2 FQNNGV. V shed 4 bases, J shed 6 bases, and the junction held 9 bases outside the gene matches. CDR3 length: 15 residues. CDR3 loop: CASSWLAGEMVEQYF. CDR3 nucleotide sequence: TGTGCCAGCAGCTGGCTAGCGGGAGAGATGGTCGAGCAGTACTTC.

This chain connects TRBV10-3 to TRBJ2-7; D is perhaps TRBD1 (6 bases). V was cut by 6 bases and J by 0 bases, with 15 bases left in between. CDR3 length: 15 residues. The germline V gene encodes CDR1 ENHRY and CDR2 SYGVKD. In DNA, the CDR3 is TGTGCCATCAGACTTACAGGGTCTATCTCCTACGAGCAGTACTTC. Protein product: CAIRLTGSISYEQYF.